The sequence of this T cell receptor (beta chain) was determined in a study of T-cell reconstitution after alpha-beta-depleted transplantation in children. Looked up from germline, CDR1 is MNHEY and CDR2 is SVGEGT. Trimming took off 0 bases at V and 6 bases at J, with 11 bases between the two ends. The CDR3 contains 14 residues. For TCRbeta, the library was prepared with unique molecular identifiers. TCRdb reprocessed the PCR reads via MiXCR and lists one record per CDR3 protein. The table lists 190,000 or so distinct CDR3 sequences, approximately 6.6% of them singletons. This clonotype was recorded many times.

The chain recombines TRBV6-2 or TRBV6-3 with TRBJ1-2; no reliable D call. This sequence originates from a human donor who donated a stem cell graft to a child with Wiskott-Aldrich syndrome. The sequences come from PBMCs from the stem cell graft donor, collected from the stem cell graft. CDR3 nucleotides: TGTGCCAGCAGTTACTCACCCGCGGCTAATGGCTACACCTTC. This sequence encodes CASSYSPAANGYTF.